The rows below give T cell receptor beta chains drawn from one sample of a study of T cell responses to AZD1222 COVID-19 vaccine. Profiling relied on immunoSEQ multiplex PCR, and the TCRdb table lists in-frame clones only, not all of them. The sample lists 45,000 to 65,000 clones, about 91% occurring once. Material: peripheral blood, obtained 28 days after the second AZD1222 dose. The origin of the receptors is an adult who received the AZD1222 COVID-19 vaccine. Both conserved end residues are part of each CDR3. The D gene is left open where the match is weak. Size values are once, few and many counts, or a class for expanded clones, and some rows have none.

CDR3nt: TGTGCCATCAGTGAGTTGGGGGGGGGCAATCAGCCCCAGCATTTT; CDR3aa: CAISELGGGNQPQHF; abundance: -; v_gene: TRBV10-3; d_gene: -; j_gene: TRBJ1-5
CDR3nt: TGTGCCAGCAGCTCCGACGGCTACCCCTACGAGCAGTACTTC; CDR3aa: CASSSDGYPYEQYF; abundance: few; v_gene: TRBV5-4; d_gene: -; j_gene: TRBJ2-7
CDR3nt: TGTGCCAGCAGCCCCAACCAGGGGGCACAAGAGACCCAGTACTTC; CDR3aa: CASSPNQGAQETQYF; abundance: -; v_gene: TRBV7-2; d_gene: TRBD1; j_gene: TRBJ2-5
CDR3nt: TGCGCCAGCAGCTCCGGACTAGCGGTTGCCTACGAGCAGTACTTC; CDR3aa: CASSSGLAVAYEQYF; abundance: -; v_gene: TRBV5-1; d_gene: TRBD2; j_gene: TRBJ2-7
CDR3nt: TGTGCCAGCAGTTACAGCTCTAACTATGGCTACACCTTC; CDR3aa: CASSYSSNYGYTF; abundance: -; v_gene: TRBV6-2/TRBV6-3; d_gene: -; j_gene: TRBJ1-2
CDR3nt: TGTGCCATCAGTGGAACTAGCTCCAATGAGCAGTTCTTC; CDR3aa: CAISGTSSNEQFF; abundance: few; v_gene: TRBV10-3; d_gene: -; j_gene: TRBJ2-1
CDR3nt: TGTGCCAGCAGGCTGGCACAGTCCTTAAACTATGGCTACACCTTC; CDR3aa: CASRLAQSLNYGYTF; abundance: few; v_gene: TRBV2; d_gene: -; j_gene: TRBJ1-2
CDR3nt: TGCGCCAGCAGCACCAACAGGTTAGAAGGAGAGACCCAGTACTTC; CDR3aa: CASSTNRLEGETQYF; abundance: -; v_gene: TRBV5-1; d_gene: -; j_gene: TRBJ2-5
CDR3nt: TGTGCCAGCCTGAGGGGGTCTGGAAACACCATATATTTT; CDR3aa: CASLRGSGNTIYF; abundance: -; v_gene: TRBV12-3/TRBV12-4; d_gene: -; j_gene: TRBJ1-3
CDR3nt: TGCGCCAGCAGCCATCCGGGGGCGGCCACAGATACGCAGTATTTT; CDR3aa: CASSHPGAATDTQYF; abundance: -; v_gene: TRBV5-1; d_gene: -; j_gene: TRBJ2-3
CDR3nt: TGTGCCAGCAGCTTAGGGGCGGGAGGTGGTACAGATACGCAGTATTTT; CDR3aa: CASSLGAGGGTDTQYF; abundance: -; v_gene: TRBV7-2; d_gene: TRBD2; j_gene: TRBJ2-3
CDR3nt: TGTGCCACCAGCCACCTCAGCGGGTCCGGTACGGATACGCAGTATTTT; CDR3aa: CATSHLSGSGTDTQYF; abundance: -; v_gene: TRBV24-1; d_gene: -; j_gene: TRBJ2-3
CDR3nt: TGTGCCTGGAGTGGCACTAGCAATCAGCCCCAGCATTTT; CDR3aa: CAWSGTSNQPQHF; abundance: -; v_gene: TRBV30; d_gene: -; j_gene: TRBJ1-5
CDR3nt: TGTGCCAGCAGCCGAACTAGCATGGTATACGAGCAGTACTTC; CDR3aa: CASSRTSMVYEQYF; abundance: few; v_gene: TRBV3-1/TRBV3-2; d_gene: -; j_gene: TRBJ2-7
CDR3nt: TGCAGCGTTAGGACGGCTATTAACACTGAAGCTTTCTTT; CDR3aa: CSVRTAINTEAFF; abundance: -; v_gene: TRBV29-1; d_gene: -; j_gene: TRBJ1-1
CDR3nt: TGTGCCAGCAGTGAAGCACCAGGACTAGCCAAAAACATTCAGTACTTC; CDR3aa: CASSEAPGLAKNIQYF; abundance: -; v_gene: TRBV6-1; d_gene: -; j_gene: TRBJ2-4
CDR3nt: TGCGCCAGCAGCCCGCCAGGGGACTACGAGCAGTACTTC; CDR3aa: CASSPPGDYEQYF; abundance: -; v_gene: TRBV5-1; d_gene: -; j_gene: TRBJ2-7
CDR3nt: TGCGCCAGCAGTGAGGCAGGCAGGGCCTACCAAGAGACCCAGTACTTC; CDR3aa: CASSEAGRAYQETQYF; abundance: -; v_gene: TRBV10-1; d_gene: -; j_gene: TRBJ2-5
CDR3nt: TGTGCCAGCAAAGGGACAGGGCCCAATGAGCAGTTCTTC; CDR3aa: CASKGTGPNEQFF; abundance: -; v_gene: TRBV25-1; d_gene: TRBD1; j_gene: TRBJ2-1
CDR3nt: TGTGCCAGCAGTCGATCGACAGGGGCCACTGAAGCTTTCTTT; CDR3aa: CASSRSTGATEAFF; abundance: -; v_gene: TRBV11-1; d_gene: TRBD1; j_gene: TRBJ1-1
CDR3nt: TGTGCCAGTAGCACCGGACAGTTAACGGCACCCCTCCACTTT; CDR3aa: CASSTGQLTAPLHF; abundance: -; v_gene: TRBV19; d_gene: -; j_gene: TRBJ1-6
CDR3nt: TGTGCCAGCAGTAACACCGGGACAGGGGCTACTAATGAAAAACTGTTTTTT; CDR3aa: CASSNTGTGATNEKLFF; abundance: -; v_gene: TRBV27; d_gene: TRBD1; j_gene: TRBJ1-4
CDR3nt: TGCAGTGCTAGTTTAGCGGAAGAGACCCAGTACTTC; CDR3aa: CSASLAEETQYF; abundance: -; v_gene: TRBV20-1; d_gene: -; j_gene: TRBJ2-5
CDR3nt: TGTGCCACCACACCGACTGAGAACACTGAAGCTTTCTTT; CDR3aa: CATTPTENTEAFF; abundance: -; v_gene: TRBV2; d_gene: -; j_gene: TRBJ1-1
CDR3nt: TGTGCCAGCAGTCCTGGGGGGCCCAGGGGACTAGCGGGAGGGCCACAGTTCTTC; CDR3aa: CASSPGGPRGLAGGPQFF; abundance: -; v_gene: TRBV27; d_gene: TRBD2; j_gene: TRBJ2-1
CDR3nt: TGTGCCAGTAGCCGCACCGGGACAGGGGATTCACCCCTCCACTTT; CDR3aa: CASSRTGTGDSPLHF; abundance: -; v_gene: TRBV19; d_gene: TRBD1; j_gene: TRBJ1-6
CDR3nt: TGCGCCAGCAGCTTGGAGGGGCAGCCCCAGCATTTT; CDR3aa: CASSLEGQPQHF; abundance: -; v_gene: TRBV5-1; d_gene: -; j_gene: TRBJ1-5
CDR3nt: TGTGCCTGGGAAGGGGACAGGAAATATGGCTACACCTTC; CDR3aa: CAWEGDRKYGYTF; abundance: once; v_gene: TRBV30; d_gene: TRBD1; j_gene: TRBJ1-2
CDR3nt: TGTGCCAGCAGCGTACGGGGACTAGACTACACAGATACGCAGTATTTT; CDR3aa: CASSVRGLDYTDTQYF; abundance: -; v_gene: TRBV9; d_gene: TRBD2; j_gene: TRBJ2-3
CDR3nt: TGCGCCAGCAGCTTGTTCAACAGGGTCTACGAGCAGTACTTC; CDR3aa: CASSLFNRVYEQYF; abundance: -; v_gene: TRBV5-1; d_gene: -; j_gene: TRBJ2-7
CDR3nt: TGTGCCAGCAGTCGCCCGGGACTAGCGGGGTTTGAGCAGTACTTC; CDR3aa: CASSRPGLAGFEQYF; abundance: once; v_gene: TRBV28; d_gene: TRBD2; j_gene: TRBJ2-7
CDR3nt: TGTGCCAGCAGCATAGGACGGATAGGGTCCTACGAGCAGTACTTC; CDR3aa: CASSIGRIGSYEQYF; abundance: -; v_gene: TRBV28; d_gene: -; j_gene: TRBJ2-7
CDR3nt: TGTGCCAGCAGCCGCGACCCCGGAGGAGATACGCAGTATTTT; CDR3aa: CASSRDPGGDTQYF; abundance: -; v_gene: TRBV28; d_gene: -; j_gene: TRBJ2-3
CDR3nt: TGTGCCAGCAGCTTACGGCAGGGGTACGAGCAGTACTTC; CDR3aa: CASSLRQGYEQYF; abundance: few; v_gene: TRBV7-9; d_gene: -; j_gene: TRBJ2-7
CDR3nt: TGTGCCAGCATCCTCCGAAGCGGTGGAAACACCATATATTTT; CDR3aa: CASILRSGGNTIYF; abundance: -; v_gene: TRBV14; d_gene: -; j_gene: TRBJ1-3
CDR3nt: TGTGCCACCAGTGATGGCCGGGACACCGGGGAGCTGTTTTTT; CDR3aa: CATSDGRDTGELFF; abundance: -; v_gene: TRBV24-1; d_gene: -; j_gene: TRBJ2-2
CDR3nt: TGTGCCAGCGGACTCCTCTCCTACAATGAGCAGTTCTTC; CDR3aa: CASGLLSYNEQFF; abundance: -; v_gene: TRBV28; d_gene: -; j_gene: TRBJ2-1
CDR3nt: TGTGCCTGGGCCCCCAAGCTCCCCGGGACAGGGGTTAATGAGCAGTTCTTC; CDR3aa: CAWAPKLPGTGVNEQFF; abundance: -; v_gene: TRBV30; d_gene: TRBD1; j_gene: TRBJ2-1
CDR3nt: TGTGCCAGCAGCCGAAAGGGGGCAGGGATGAACACTGAAGCTTTCTTT; CDR3aa: CASSRKGAGMNTEAFF; abundance: -; v_gene: TRBV5-8; d_gene: TRBD1; j_gene: TRBJ1-1
CDR3nt: TGCAGCGTTGGTAACTTAGGCGGGTTGAACACTGAAGCTTTCTTT; CDR3aa: CSVGNLGGLNTEAFF; abundance: few; v_gene: TRBV29-1; d_gene: -; j_gene: TRBJ1-1
CDR3nt: TGTGCCCCCTTACCAGATACGCAGTATTTT; CDR3aa: CAPLPDTQYF; abundance: -; v_gene: TRBV2; d_gene: -; j_gene: TRBJ2-3